The T cell receptor (beta chain) described here comes from a study of molecular identifiers for immune sequencing clone quantification. General observations from the study: Jurkat TCR RNA spiked in from one cell reportedly remained identifiable amid about 1 million naive cells. Clones with over 20 RNA copies captured over 99% of effector molecules but under 1% of naive ones.

Sorting defined naive CD8 T cells as CD8+CD4-CCR7+CD45RA+. Listed TCR primers and previously described methods were used for bulk TCR libraries. From the PCR reads, TCRdb called clonotypes with MiXCR, one entry per CDR3 protein. The table shows about 86,000 distinct CDR3 sequences, with around 27% occurring only once. Comments on this clonotype: Its antigen is not known.

V was trimmed by 4 bases and J by 13 bases, leaving 26 bases between them. This CDR3 comprises 15 residues. From germline, CDR1 is SGDLS and CDR2 YYNGEE. The rearrangement joins TRBV9 to TRBJ2-5; D is possibly TRBD2 (6 bases). Sample: naive CD8+ T cells from blood, with Jurkat cell RNA spiked in. The subset was: FACS-sorted CD8+CD4-CCR7+CD45RA+ naive T cells. This TCR was sampled from a human donor in good health. Some libraries in this study had Jurkat cell RNA spiked in. CDR3 residues: CASSPDLADPAPPYF. The CDR3 DNA reads TGTGCCAGCAGCCCCGACTTAGCGGACCCCGCGCCCCCGTACTTC.